A selection of T cell receptor beta chains follows, all from one sample in a study of cytomegalovirus exposure and HLA in healthy donors. TCRdb's copy holds only in-frame clones and misses some; the assay was immunoSEQ multiplex PCR. The sample consists of around 170,000 clones, 81% of them appearing once. Specimen: PBMCs. The receptors shown here come from a man aged 50 or older in good health and CMV-seropositive. The CDR3 runs from the conserved cysteine through the conserved F or W. Each record gives: clone size, CDR3 length, J gene, V gene, D gene, CDR3 protein, CDR3 DNA. A D gene is named only where the DNA matches it firmly. Size tells how often a clone was seen (once, few, many) or the class of an expanded clone, and some rows leave it out.

clone size: .
CDR3 length: 14
J gene: TRBJ1-6
V gene: TRBV9
D gene: .
CDR3 protein: CASSVEGLNSPLHF
CDR3 DNA: TGTGCCAGCAGCGTCGAGGGCCTCAATTCACCCCTCCACTTT

clone size: few
CDR3 length: 14
J gene: TRBJ2-7
V gene: TRBV5-1
D gene: .
CDR3 protein: CASSLAGDPHEQYF
CDR3 DNA: TGCGCCAGCAGCTTGGCGGGGGACCCCCACGAGCAGTACTTC

clone size: once
CDR3 length: 12
J gene: TRBJ1-6
V gene: TRBV28
D gene: .
CDR3 protein: CASSELDSPLHF
CDR3 DNA: TGTGCCAGCAGTGAACTGGATTCACCCCTCCACTTT

clone size: .
CDR3 length: 16
J gene: TRBJ2-7
V gene: TRBV2
D gene: TRBD2
CDR3 protein: CASSIGLAGTSYEQYF
CDR3 DNA: TGTGCCAGCAGTATTGGACTAGCGGGGACCTCCTACGAGCAGTACTTC

clone size: .
CDR3 length: 14
J gene: TRBJ1-1
V gene: TRBV2
D gene: .
CDR3 protein: CASNKQGRVTEAFF
CDR3 DNA: TGTGCCAGCAATAAACAGGGAAGAGTCACTGAAGCTTTCTTT

clone size: .
CDR3 length: 13
J gene: TRBJ2-7
V gene: TRBV9
D gene: .
CDR3 protein: CASSADGIYEQYF
CDR3 DNA: TGTGCCAGCAGCGCGGACGGGATTTACGAGCAGTACTTC

clone size: .
CDR3 length: 14
J gene: TRBJ2-6
V gene: TRBV6-1
D gene: TRBD1
CDR3 protein: CASSEHRGSNVLTF
CDR3 DNA: TGTGCCAGCAGTGAACACAGGGGATCCAACGTCCTGACTTTC

clone size: few
CDR3 length: 17
J gene: TRBJ2-1
V gene: TRBV5-6
D gene: TRBD2
CDR3 protein: CASKRTSGGLSYNEQFF
CDR3 DNA: TGTGCCAGCAAAAGGACTAGCGGGGGCCTCTCCTACAATGAGCAGTTCTTC

clone size: .
CDR3 length: 16
J gene: TRBJ2-1
V gene: TRBV15
D gene: .
CDR3 protein: CATSPRRGVDYNEQFF
CDR3 DNA: TGTGCCACCAGCCCCCGGAGAGGTGTGGATTACAATGAGCAGTTCTTC

clone size: .
CDR3 length: 13
J gene: TRBJ2-7
V gene: TRBV7-3
D gene: TRBD1
CDR3 protein: CASSPGQGYEQYF
CDR3 DNA: TGTGCCAGCAGCCCGGGACAGGGCTACGAGCAGTACTTC

clone size: .
CDR3 length: 18
J gene: TRBJ2-7
V gene: TRBV4-3
D gene: .
CDR3 protein: CASSQEIAQRVLIYEQYF
CDR3 DNA: TGCGCCAGCAGCCAAGAAATAGCGCAACGCGTCCTTATATACGAGCAGTACTTC

clone size: once
CDR3 length: 15
J gene: TRBJ2-7
V gene: TRBV5-1
D gene: TRBD2
CDR3 protein: CASSPGGSGTYEQYF
CDR3 DNA: TGCGCCAGCAGCCCCGGCGGTAGCGGGACCTACGAGCAGTACTTC

clone size: .
CDR3 length: 15
J gene: TRBJ1-4
V gene: TRBV7-3
D gene: .
CDR3 protein: CASSLTGARTEKLFF
CDR3 DNA: TGTGCCAGCAGCTTAACGGGGGCGCGTACTGAAAAACTGTTTTTT

clone size: .
CDR3 length: 16
J gene: TRBJ1-4
V gene: TRBV4-3
D gene: .
CDR3 protein: CASSQAAPLETGKLFF
CDR3 DNA: TGCGCCAGCAGCCAAGCCGCCCCATTGGAAACAGGAAAACTGTTTTTT

clone size: .
CDR3 length: 14
J gene: TRBJ2-2
V gene: TRBV11-2
D gene: .
CDR3 protein: CASSPLIRTGELFF
CDR3 DNA: TGTGCCAGCAGCCCGCTGATTCGGACCGGGGAGCTGTTTTTT

clone size: once
CDR3 length: 15
J gene: TRBJ2-1
V gene: TRBV7-9
D gene: .
CDR3 protein: CASSLRTDPYNEQFF
CDR3 DNA: TGTGCCAGCAGCTTAAGGACTGACCCCTACAATGAGCAGTTCTTC

clone size: .
CDR3 length: 15
J gene: TRBJ2-7
V gene: TRBV6-6
D gene: .
CDR3 protein: CASSYWTAADHEQYF
CDR3 DNA: TGTGCCAGCAGTTACTGGACTGCAGCCGACCACGAGCAGTACTTC

clone size: .
CDR3 length: 15
J gene: TRBJ1-5
V gene: TRBV4-1
D gene: .
CDR3 protein: CASSQQPSGNQPQHF
CDR3 DNA: TGCGCCAGCAGCCAGCAACCCTCAGGGAATCAGCCCCAGCATTTT

clone size: once
CDR3 length: 14
J gene: TRBJ1-2
V gene: TRBV9
D gene: .
CDR3 protein: CASSVDPGDYGYTF
CDR3 DNA: TGTGCCAGCAGCGTAGATCCAGGTGACTATGGCTACACCTTC

clone size: .
CDR3 length: 17
J gene: TRBJ2-7
V gene: TRBV4-2
D gene: TRBD2
CDR3 protein: CASSGVFGLAGSYEQYF
CDR3 DNA: TGTGCCAGCAGCGGCGTTTTTGGACTAGCGGGATCCTACGAGCAGTACTTC

clone size: .
CDR3 length: 13
J gene: TRBJ1-1
V gene: TRBV18
D gene: .
CDR3 protein: CASSPLDSTEAFF
CDR3 DNA: TGTGCCAGCTCACCACTAGACAGTACTGAAGCTTTCTTT

clone size: once
CDR3 length: 15
J gene: TRBJ2-3
V gene: TRBV4-1
D gene: TRBD2
CDR3 protein: CASSLENGRTDTQYF
CDR3 DNA: TGCGCCAGCAGCCTCGAAAACGGGAGGACAGATACGCAGTATTTT

clone size: .
CDR3 length: 16
J gene: TRBJ2-3
V gene: TRBV18
D gene: .
CDR3 protein: CASSPYDRPQGDTQYF
CDR3 DNA: TGTGCCAGCTCACCATACGACAGGCCACAGGGAGATACGCAGTATTTT

clone size: once
CDR3 length: 15
J gene: TRBJ2-7
V gene: TRBV7-9
D gene: TRBD1
CDR3 protein: CASSHRGLGSYEQYF
CDR3 DNA: TGTGCCAGCAGCCACAGGGGGCTAGGGTCCTACGAGCAGTACTTC

clone size: once
CDR3 length: 14
J gene: TRBJ2-7
V gene: TRBV5-1
D gene: TRBD1
CDR3 protein: CASSKTGGEEEQYF
CDR3 DNA: TGCGCCAGCAGTAAGACAGGGGGAGAGGAAGAGCAGTACTTC

clone size: .
CDR3 length: 14
J gene: TRBJ1-4
V gene: TRBV2
D gene: TRBD1
CDR3 protein: CASSYGQDSEKLFF
CDR3 DNA: TGTGCCAGCAGTTACGGACAGGATTCGGAAAAACTGTTTTTT

clone size: .
CDR3 length: 14
J gene: TRBJ2-2
V gene: TRBV2
D gene: TRBD1
CDR3 protein: CASSVRQGSGELFF
CDR3 DNA: TGTGCCAGCAGTGTCCGACAGGGTTCCGGGGAGCTGTTTTTT

clone size: once
CDR3 length: 15
J gene: TRBJ1-2
V gene: TRBV2
D gene: TRBD1
CDR3 protein: CASSEVQGAWYGYTF
CDR3 DNA: TGTGCCAGCAGTGAAGTCCAGGGGGCTTGGTATGGCTACACCTTC

clone size: .
CDR3 length: 12
J gene: TRBJ2-3
V gene: TRBV27
D gene: TRBD1
CDR3 protein: CASSGRGDTQYF
CDR3 DNA: TGTGCCAGCAGCGGCAGGGGGGATACGCAGTATTTT

clone size: .
CDR3 length: 14
J gene: TRBJ2-1
V gene: TRBV6-4
D gene: TRBD1
CDR3 protein: CASSDSKGAGEQFF
CDR3 DNA: TGTGCCAGCAGTGACTCGAAGGGGGCCGGTGAGCAGTTCTTC

clone size: .
CDR3 length: 12
J gene: TRBJ1-2
V gene: TRBV11-2
D gene: .
CDR3 protein: CASSFRGGGYTF
CDR3 DNA: TGTGCCAGCAGCTTCAGGGGTGGGGGCTACACCTTC

clone size: .
CDR3 length: 12
J gene: TRBJ2-5
V gene: TRBV4-3
D gene: .
CDR3 protein: CASSQDRETQYF
CDR3 DNA: TGCGCCAGCAGCCAAGATCGAGAGACCCAGTACTTC

clone size: few
CDR3 length: 15
J gene: TRBJ1-1
V gene: TRBV4-1
D gene: TRBD1
CDR3 protein: CASSQVGGQGAQSFF
CDR3 DNA: TGCGCCAGCAGCCAAGTTGGGGGACAGGGGGCGCAGTCTTTCTTT

clone size: .
CDR3 length: 18
J gene: TRBJ2-6
V gene: TRBV25-1
D gene: TRBD1
CDR3 protein: CASSDSTGGLPGANVLTF
CDR3 DNA: TGTGCCAGCAGTGACTCGACAGGGGGGCTTCCTGGGGCCAACGTCCTGACTTTC

clone size: .
CDR3 length: 13
J gene: TRBJ1-5
V gene: TRBV11-1
D gene: .
CDR3 protein: CASSLSLNQPQHF
CDR3 DNA: TGTGCCAGCAGCTTATCCCTTAATCAGCCCCAGCATTTT

clone size: .
CDR3 length: 13
J gene: TRBJ2-3
V gene: TRBV7-2
D gene: .
CDR3 protein: CASSQNTGNTQYF
CDR3 DNA: TGTGCCAGCAGCCAAAACACAGGCAATACGCAGTATTTT

clone size: .
CDR3 length: 15
J gene: TRBJ2-7
V gene: TRBV7-2
D gene: .
CDR3 protein: CASSPERGLTYEQYF
CDR3 DNA: TGTGCCAGCAGCCCCGAACGGGGTCTCACCTACGAGCAGTACTTC

clone size: .
CDR3 length: 18
J gene: TRBJ2-3
V gene: TRBV7-9
D gene: .
CDR3 protein: CASSLGGGQVASTDTQYF
CDR3 DNA: TGTGCCAGCAGCTTAGGGGGGGGACAGGTGGCTAGCACAGATACGCAGTATTTT

clone size: .
CDR3 length: 14
J gene: TRBJ1-1
V gene: TRBV30
D gene: TRBD1
CDR3 protein: CAWSLTGGSTEAFF
CDR3 DNA: TGTGCCTGGAGTCTTACAGGGGGCTCGACTGAAGCTTTCTTT

clone size: .
CDR3 length: 14
J gene: TRBJ1-4
V gene: TRBV6-5
D gene: TRBD1
CDR3 protein: CASSRDRGYEKLFF
CDR3 DNA: TGTGCCAGCAGTAGGGACAGGGGTTATGAAAAACTGTTTTTT

clone size: .
CDR3 length: 14
J gene: TRBJ2-2
V gene: TRBV19
D gene: .
CDR3 protein: CASSIFGGTGELFF
CDR3 DNA: TGTGCCAGTAGTATATTCGGGGGCACCGGGGAGCTGTTTTTT

clone size: .
CDR3 length: 14
J gene: TRBJ1-5
V gene: TRBV7-6
D gene: .
CDR3 protein: CASSVKGAEQPQHF
CDR3 DNA: TGTGCCAGCAGCGTCAAAGGGGCAGAACAGCCCCAGCATTTT

clone size: .
CDR3 length: 15
J gene: TRBJ2-6
V gene: TRBV7-9
D gene: .
CDR3 protein: CASSLSGSGANVLTF
CDR3 DNA: TGTGCCAGCAGCTTATCGGGATCTGGGGCCAACGTCCTGACTTTC

clone size: .
CDR3 length: 13
J gene: TRBJ1-5
V gene: TRBV2
D gene: TRBD1
CDR3 protein: CASQDRGTQPQHF
CDR3 DNA: TGTGCCAGTCAGGACAGGGGGACCCAGCCCCAGCATTTT

clone size: .
CDR3 length: 13
J gene: TRBJ1-2
V gene: TRBV6-4
D gene: TRBD1
CDR3 protein: CASRGTGLIGYTF
CDR3 DNA: TGTGCCAGCAGGGGGACAGGTCTGATAGGCTACACCTTC

clone size: .
CDR3 length: 16
J gene: TRBJ2-7
V gene: TRBV4-2
D gene: TRBD1
CDR3 protein: CASSQAQGQGSSKQYF
CDR3 DNA: TGTGCCAGCAGCCAGGCCCAGGGACAGGGCTCTTCTAAGCAGTACTTC

clone size: .
CDR3 length: 15
J gene: TRBJ2-7
V gene: TRBV4-1
D gene: .
CDR3 protein: CASSLQGLSSYEQYF
CDR3 DNA: TGCGCCAGCAGTTTACAGGGCCTTAGCTCCTACGAGCAGTACTTC

clone size: once
CDR3 length: 14
J gene: TRBJ2-7
V gene: TRBV27
D gene: .
CDR3 protein: CASSIKGVSYEQYF
CDR3 DNA: TGTGCCAGCAGTATAAAGGGGGTTTCCTACGAGCAGTACTTC

clone size: .
CDR3 length: 15
J gene: TRBJ1-1
V gene: TRBV2
D gene: .
CDR3 protein: CASSEAQGTGHEAFF
CDR3 DNA: TGTGCCAGCAGTGAAGCGCAGGGAACAGGCCATGAAGCTTTCTTT

clone size: .
CDR3 length: 15
J gene: TRBJ2-1
V gene: TRBV29-1
D gene: TRBD1
CDR3 protein: CSVGGRTGSPATQFF
CDR3 DNA: TGCAGCGTTGGGGGGCGGACAGGGTCCCCCGCCACGCAGTTCTTC

clone size: .
CDR3 length: 16
J gene: TRBJ2-7
V gene: TRBV9
D gene: TRBD1
CDR3 protein: CASSVGAGTGLYEQYF
CDR3 DNA: TGTGCCAGCAGCGTAGGGGCCGGGACAGGGCTCTACGAGCAGTACTTC

clone size: .
CDR3 length: 17
J gene: TRBJ2-7
V gene: TRBV15
D gene: TRBD2
CDR3 protein: CATSSLSGTSGSYEQYF
CDR3 DNA: TGTGCCACCAGCAGTTTATCCGGGACTAGCGGTTCATACGAGCAGTACTTC

clone size: .
CDR3 length: 14
J gene: TRBJ1-6
V gene: TRBV6-1
D gene: TRBD1
CDR3 protein: CASSERQGGSPLHF
CDR3 DNA: TGTGCCAGCAGTGAGAGGCAGGGGGGTTCACCCCTCCACTTT

clone size: few
CDR3 length: 12
J gene: TRBJ2-2
V gene: TRBV4-3
D gene: .
CDR3 protein: CASSLRTGELFF
CDR3 DNA: TGCGCCAGCAGCCTACGGACCGGGGAGCTGTTTTTT

clone size: .
CDR3 length: 16
J gene: TRBJ2-4
V gene: TRBV28
D gene: TRBD2
CDR3 protein: CASSPLAGGPKNIQYF
CDR3 DNA: TGTGCCAGCAGTCCCCTAGCGGGAGGGCCCAAAAACATTCAGTACTTC

clone size: .
CDR3 length: 14
J gene: TRBJ2-2
V gene: TRBV30
D gene: .
CDR3 protein: CAWRAGHNTGELFF
CDR3 DNA: TGTGCCTGGAGGGCGGGGCACAACACCGGGGAGCTGTTTTTT

clone size: .
CDR3 length: 14
J gene: TRBJ2-2
V gene: TRBV5-8
D gene: .
CDR3 protein: CASSLPGETGELFF
CDR3 DNA: TGTGCCAGCAGCTTACCAGGGGAGACCGGGGAGCTGTTTTTT